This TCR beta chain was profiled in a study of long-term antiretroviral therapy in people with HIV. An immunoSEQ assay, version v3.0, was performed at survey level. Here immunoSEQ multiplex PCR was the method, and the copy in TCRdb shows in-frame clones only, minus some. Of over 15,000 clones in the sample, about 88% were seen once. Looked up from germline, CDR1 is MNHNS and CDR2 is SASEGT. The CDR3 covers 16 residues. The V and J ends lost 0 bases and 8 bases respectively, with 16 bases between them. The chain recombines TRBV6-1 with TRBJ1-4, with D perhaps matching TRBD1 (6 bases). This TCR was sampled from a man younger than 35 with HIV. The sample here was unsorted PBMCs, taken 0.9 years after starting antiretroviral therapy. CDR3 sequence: CASSEAVGGSVEKLFF. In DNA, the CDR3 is TGTGCCAGCAGTGAAGCGGTAGGGGGGAGTGTCGAAAAACTGTTTTTT.